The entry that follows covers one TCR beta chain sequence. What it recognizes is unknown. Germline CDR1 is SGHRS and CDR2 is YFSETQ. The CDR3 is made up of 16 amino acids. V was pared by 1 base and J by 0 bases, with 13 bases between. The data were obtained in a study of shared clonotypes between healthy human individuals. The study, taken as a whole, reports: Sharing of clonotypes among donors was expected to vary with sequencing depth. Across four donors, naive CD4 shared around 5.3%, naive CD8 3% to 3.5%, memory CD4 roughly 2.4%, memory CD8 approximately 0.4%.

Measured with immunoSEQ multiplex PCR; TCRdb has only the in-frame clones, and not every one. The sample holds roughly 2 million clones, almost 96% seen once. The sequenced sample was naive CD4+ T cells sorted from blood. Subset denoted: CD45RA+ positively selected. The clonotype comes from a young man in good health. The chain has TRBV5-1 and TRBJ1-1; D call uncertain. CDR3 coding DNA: TGCGCCAGCAGCTTGAACCATCCGTCCATGAACACTGAAGCTTTCTTT. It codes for CASSLNHPSMNTEAFF. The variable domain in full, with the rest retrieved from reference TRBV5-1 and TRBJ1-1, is KAGVTQTPRYLIKTRGQQVTLSCSPISGHRSVSWYQQTPGQGLQFLFEYFSETQRNKGNFPGRFSGRQFSNSRSEMNVSTLELGDSALYLCASSLNHPSMNTEAFFGQGTRLTVV.